The 27 T cell receptor beta chains in this list originate from one sample, sequenced in a study of regulatory T cells in long-lasting Graves disease listed by TCRdb under 2021. The time point label of this sample denotes: persistent/refractory GD, antithyroid drugs over 5 years with positive TRAb. For both TCR sequencing and RNA sequencing, RNA was extracted from PBMCs using TRIzol. Library creation used multiplex PCR. The sample was run on an Illumina HiSeq 4000. CDR3 regions were amplified by Arm-PCR with iRepertoire HTBI primers to construct TCR beta libraries. TCRdb reran the public reads through fastp at Q25 and MiXCR, keeping productive beta chains. Entries that share a CDR3 protein sequence are merged under the most common genes and DNA. For this sample there are 300,000 to 350,000 distinct CDR3 sequences; around 19% appear just once. Approximately 31% of the sample lies in the top ten. The sequenced sample was peripheral blood mononuclear cells (PBMCs), obtained when the disease was refractory, from a patient treated with antithyroid drugs. The source of these receptors is a female donor with Graves disease.

This clonotype was seen a handful of times. CDR3 bases: TGTGCCAGCAGTGAAAACGGCCTCGGGGGAAACACCATATATTTT. It codes for CASSENGLGGNTIYF. The chain links TRBV6-1 to TRBJ1-3; unclear D gene. This CDR3 is 15 amino acids long. Germline V gene data show CDR1 as MNHNS and CDR2 as SASEGT. V shed 2 bases and J shed 4 bases, with 12 bases lying between them.

The chain is built from TRBV4-1 and TRBJ1-5, with 8 bases lining up with TRBD1. Germline V gives CDR1 MGHRA, CDR2 YSYEKL. The CDR3 covers 20 residues. V was pared by 4 bases and J by 1 base, with 18 bases of the junction left unmatched. The CDR3 protein is CASSPTRLQGARSSNQPQHF. The CDR3 DNA sequence: TGCGCCAGCAGCCCAACCCGACTGCAGGGGGCTCGTTCAAGCAATCAGCCCCAGCATTTT.

This clonotype was counted ten times or more. This chain joins TRBV6-1 and TRBJ2-5; possible D gene TRBD2, 6 bases. CDR3 length: 14 residues. Between the trimmed V and J ends, which lost 5 bases and 7 bases, there was a span of 17 bases. Per the germline V gene, CDR1 is MNHNS and CDR2 is SASEGT. CDR3 in DNA: TGTGCCAGCAGTCGAGTCGGAGGGGATGTGACCCAGTACTTC. This sequence encodes CASSRVGGDVTQYF.

J is TRBJ2-1 and V is TRBV3-1, with D maybe TRBD2 (6 bases). The V end lost 0 bases, the J end lost 12 bases, and 12 bases lay between the germline ends. This CDR3 comprises 13 residues. CDR1 is LGHDT and CDR2 is YNNKEL in the germline V gene (reference sequence). CDR3 sequence reads: CASSQDLTSRQFF. CDR3 sequence (DNA): TGTGCCAGCAGCCAAGATTTAACTAGCAGGCAGTTCTTC.

This clonotype was counted at least ten times. The chain is built from TRBV11-1 and TRBJ2-7; TRBD2 matches 8 bases. V lost 7 bases, J lost 6 bases, and 11 bases stayed unmatched. The length of the CDR3 is 14 residues. Per the germline V gene, CDR1 is SGHAT and CDR2 is FQDESV (reference sequence). CDR3: CASTYTSGRGEQYF. CDR3 bases: TGTGCCAGCACCTATACGAGCGGGAGAGGCGAGCAGTACTTC.

In this sample, this clonotype turned up many times. This chain uses TRBV11-3 with TRBJ1-2, with 9 nucleotides matching TRBD1. CDR3 length: 15 amino acids. V lost 6 bases to trimming and J lost 3 bases; unmatched junction nucleotides: 8. CDR1 and CDR2 (germline): SGHNT, YENEEA. CDR3 residues: CASSSRTGADYGYTF. The CDR3 DNA reads TGTGCCAGCAGTTCCCGGACAGGGGCGGACTATGGCTACACCTTC.

Turning to this clonotype: One end of the junction does not line up with germline, which may come from a read error. This rearrangement joins TRBV29-1 to TRBJ2-2; 7 bases match TRBD2. CDR3 length: 15 residues. Germline V lookup: CDR1 SQVTM, CDR2 ANQGSEA. The CDR3 coding sequence is TGCAGCGTTGCGGCTAGCGGCGTTCTGAGCGGGGAGCTGCTTTTT. It encodes CSVAASGVLSGELLF.

This clonotype was recorded at least ten times. V and J are TRBV20-1 and TRBJ2-7; D is possibly TRBD2 (6 bases). Looked up from germline, CDR1 is DFQATT and CDR2 is SNEGSKA (reference sequence). V was clipped by 0 bases and J by 3 bases, with 15 bases between them. This CDR3 spans 15 amino acids. Here the CDR3 reads CSARDYGKGGYEQYF. The CDR3 region has the DNA TGCAGTGCTAGAGACTACGGGAAGGGAGGCTACGAGCAGTACTTC.

This clonotype turned up a few times. One junction end disagrees with the germline gene, perhaps due to a read error. V usage is TRBV29-1 and J usage is TRBJ1-1; D possibly corresponds to TRBD1 (5 bases). Germline loops: CDR1 SQVTM, CDR2 ANQGSEA. This CDR3 comprises 13 residues. Written as DNA, the CDR3 is TGCAGCGGTGAAAGCGACAGTTACACTGAAGCTTTCTTT. Encoded protein: CSGESDSYTEAFF.

The chain joins TRBV5-1 to TRBJ2-5; weak D call: TRBD2 (5 bases). The germline CDR1 and CDR2 sequences are SGHRS and YFSETQ. This CDR3 is built from 14 residues. Trimming pared 4 bases from V and 7 bases from J, leaving 17 bases between. The CDR3 here is CASSLGLNPPTQYF. CDR3 nucleotides: TGCGCCAGCAGCCTCGGACTGAATCCGCCGACCCAGTACTTC.

This clonotype occurred many times. The chain joins TRBV3-1 to TRBJ2-5, with a tentative D call TRBD1 (5 bases). V lost 0 bases to trimming and J lost 3 bases, with 11 bases between them. Looked up from germline, CDR1 is LGHDT and CDR2 is YNNKEL (reference sequence). The CDR3 is 15 residues long. The CDR3 DNA follows: TGTGCCAGCAGCCAAGATCACGCAGGGAAAGAGACCCAGTACTTC. It specifies CASSQDHAGKETQYF.

The chain links TRBV29-1 to TRBJ2-3, with 10 positions matching TRBD2. The CDR3 runs 14 residues. Germline values: CDR1 SQVTM, CDR2 ANQGSEA. The ends lost 1 base at V and 3 bases at J; junction bases unmatched: 1. Here the CDR3 DNA reads TGCAGCGTTGAAGGAGCGGGAGGGACAGATACGCAGTATTTT. Translated: CSVEGAGGTDTQYF.

This clonotype was seen many times. The V gene is TRBV11-2, the J gene TRBJ2-7; 7 bases fit TRBD1. With 3 bases clipped from V and 4 bases from J, the junction kept 6 bases outside the gene matches. Germline V gene data show CDR1 as SGHAT and CDR2 as FQNNGV. The CDR3 loop spans 14 amino acids. The CDR3 DNA is TGTGCCAGCAGCTTGGGGCAGGGGGTATACGAGCAGTACTTC. As protein: CASSLGQGVYEQYF.

This clonotype was counted at least ten times. The rearrangement uses TRBV12-3 or TRBV12-4 and TRBJ1-2, with TRBD1 as a possible D gene (6 bases). The CDR3 consists of 13 residues. Trimming pared 3 bases from V and 6 bases from J, leaving 11 bases between. CDR3 residues: CASSLQTGDGYTF. CDR3 nucleotide sequence: TGTGCCAGCAGTTTGCAGACAGGTGATGGCTACACCTTC.

The genes are TRBV18 and TRBJ1-1; no reliable D call. CDR3 length equals 13 residues. CDR1 is KGHSH, CDR2 LQKENI, per germline. V was cut by 2 bases and J by 1 base, with 5 bases left in between. The CDR3 bases are TGTGCCAGCTCACCAACAAAGAACACTGAAGCTTTCTTT. Its protein product is CASSPTKNTEAFF.

This clonotype came up many times. This chain connects TRBV27 to TRBJ1-2; D is possibly TRBD1 (5 bases). There are 14 residues in the CDR3. V lost 5 bases, J lost 6 bases, and 16 bases lay in between. CDR1 is MNHEY and CDR2 is SMNVEV in the germline V gene (reference sequence). The chain's CDR3 is CASSPWTGTDGYTF. CDR3 DNA sequence: TGTGCCAGCAGTCCCTGGACCGGGACGGATGGCTACACCTTC.

This clonotype was found a few times. The chain employs TRBV27 and TRBJ2-2, with D possibly matching TRBD2 (6 bases). This CDR3 is 15 amino acids long. V shed 3 bases and J shed 5 bases, with 13 bases lying between them. The germline CDR1 and CDR2 sequences are MNHEY and SMNVEV (reference sequence). The CDR3, as DNA: TGTGCCAGCAGTTTTGGAGGGATCCTAACCGGGGAGCTGTTTTTT. This codes for CASSFGGILTGELFF.

This clonotype was seen many times. The chain combines TRBV29-1 with TRBJ2-7; 7 nucleotides match TRBD1. CDR3 length: 12 amino acids. Trimming took 1 base from V and 6 from J; bases not matched to a gene: 3. The germline gives CDR1 SQVTM, CDR2 ANQGSEA. The CDR3: CSVEGAGGEQYF. The DNA for the CDR3 is TGCAGCGTTGAAGGGGCAGGGGGCGAGCAGTACTTC.

As concerns this clonotype: The CDR3 carries no conserved terminal phenylalanine or tryptophan, so it likely arises from a read error. The chain couples TRBV5-1 to TRBJ2-5; tentative D call: TRBD2 (5 bases). Deletions cut 0 bases from V and 1 base from J, with 19 bases between. Germline CDR1 is SGHRS and CDR2 is YFSETQ. CDR3 length: 18 residues. The CDR3 is CASSLGSRGRTSQETQYS. DNA for the CDR3: TGCGCCAGCAGCTTGGGTAGCCGGGGTCGAACCTCCCAAGAGACCCAGTACTCC.

There are a few counts of this clonotype. V and J are TRBV2 and TRBJ2-1, with D perhaps TRBD1 (6 bases). This CDR3 spans 15 amino acids. CDR1 SNHLY and CDR2 FYNNEI come from the germline V gene. V was cut by 8 bases and J by 1 base, with 15 bases left in between. In nucleotides, the CDR3 is TGTGCCAGCGTATATGGGCAGGGGTCCTACAATGAGCAGTTCTTC. It yields the protein CASVYGQGSYNEQFF.

This clonotype was observed at least ten times. The CDR3 nucleotides read TGTGCCAGCAGTTTATCGGTCGGATCATCTTCACCCCTCCACTTT. It encodes CASSLSVGSSSPLHF. J is TRBJ1-6 and V is TRBV27; D uncertain. Trimming removed 0 bases at V and 9 bases at J, with 12 bases between. In germline, CDR1 is MNHEY, CDR2 SMNVEV (reference sequence). CDR3 length: 15 amino acids.

This chain joins TRBV12-3 or TRBV12-4 and TRBJ1-1; TRBD1 might be the D (6 bases). The CDR3 loop spans 13 amino acids. Trimming took 5 bases from V and 5 from J, leaving 12 bases between them. The CDR3 DNA reads as TGTGCCAGCAGTGGGGGGGCAGGGACTGAAGCTTTCTTT. Translated: CASSGGAGTEAFF.

This clonotype has a handful of counts. A read error may explain this, as a much larger clone is one base away. V usage is TRBV11-2 and J usage is TRBJ1-4; 9 bases map to TRBD1. The CDR3 extends over 16 amino acids. The germline gives CDR1 SGHAT, CDR2 FQNNGV. CDR3 sequence: CASSSYLTGGTEELFF. In DNA, the CDR3 is TGTGCCAGCAGCTCTTACTTGACAGGGGGGACTGAAGAACTGTTTTTT. The full variable domain, with the rest looked up from reference TRBV11-2 and TRBJ1-4, is EAGVAQSPRYKIIEKRQSVAFWCNPISGHATLYWYQQILGQGPKLLIQFQNNGVVDDSQLPKDRFSAERLKGVDSTLKIQPAKLEDSAVYLCASSSYLTGGTEELFFGSGTQLSVL.

For this clonotype: This could be a read error, since a much larger clone is one nucleotide away. No conserved phenylalanine or tryptophan ends this CDR3, so it is likely a read error. The chain uses TRBV2 and TRBJ1-2, with 9 bases lining up with TRBD1. J gave up 4 bases and V 3 bases, and 3 bases lay outside the gene matches. The CDR3 runs to 14 residues. Germline values: CDR1 SNHLY, CDR2 FYNNEI. CDR3 nucleotides: TGTGCCAGCAGTGAGGGACAGGGACTCTATGGCTACACCCTC. Its translation is CASSEGQGLYGYTL.

The sample holds a few counts of this clonotype. The chain recombines TRBV4-2 with TRBJ2-2; 9 bases are a match to TRBD2. Germline-derived CDR1 and CDR2 are LGHNA and YNFKEQ. J was trimmed by 0 bases and V by 3 bases; bases with no gene match: 2. This CDR3 is built from 16 residues. CDR3 sequence reads: CASSQVAGANTGELFF. The CDR3 DNA reads TGTGCCAGCAGCCAGGTAGCGGGGGCGAACACCGGGGAGCTGTTTTTT.

The sample holds one count of this clonotype. It differs at one base from a far larger clone, so likely a read error. V is TRBV6-4 and J is TRBJ1-2; D gene ambiguous. The CDR3 spans 16 residues. Germline lookup yields CDR1 MRHNA and CDR2 SNTAGT. Trimming took off 7 bases at V and 2 bases at J, with 20 bases between the two ends. The CDR3 here is CASTRRAGGSNYGYTF. DNA of the CDR3: TGTGCCAGCACTAGAAGGGCAGGAGGCTCAAACTATGGCTACACCTTC.

This clonotype was counted a few times. V gene TRBV10-3 combines with J gene TRBJ1-5; TRBD1 matches 8 bases. The CDR3 is 19 amino acids. Trimming took 1 base from V and 0 from J; bases not matched to a gene: 11. CDR1 is ENHRY and CDR2 is SYGVKD in the germline V gene. CDR3 in DNA: TGTGCCATCAGTGAGTTCGTGACAGGGGATCCCCTTAGCAATCAGCCCCAGCATTTT. Protein: CAISEFVTGDPLSNQPQHF.